One T cell receptor beta chain is described in this entry. Its matching antigen is unknown. Data came from immunoSEQ multiplex PCR; TCRdb stores just in-frame clones and leaves some out. Of some 100,000 clones in the sample, nearly 80% were seen once. Participants had chemo-refractory metastatic non-small-cell lung cancer and were treated with focal radiation plus ipilimumab CTLA-4 blockade. This record comes from a study of radiotherapy plus CTLA-4 blockade in lung cancer. Study-wide points: The study found tumor-derived TCR clones expanded in blood after radiotherapy plus ipilimumab.

The V gene's germline CDR1 is SEHNR and CDR2 FQNEAQ (reference sequence). The CDR3 has 15 amino acids. V shed 1 base and J shed 3 bases, with 13 bases lying between them. V gene TRBV7-9 combines with J gene TRBJ2-7; D is ambiguous. The TCR was taken from a human donor with non-small cell lung cancer who had a partial response to radiotherapy plus ipilimumab. The sequenced sample was peripheral blood, obtained from a patient treated with radiotherapy plus ipilimumab. DNA of the CDR3: TGTGCCAGCAGCTTAGTAGTATCGGTAGTCTACGAGCAGTACTTC. Translated, it gives CASSLVVSVVYEQYF.